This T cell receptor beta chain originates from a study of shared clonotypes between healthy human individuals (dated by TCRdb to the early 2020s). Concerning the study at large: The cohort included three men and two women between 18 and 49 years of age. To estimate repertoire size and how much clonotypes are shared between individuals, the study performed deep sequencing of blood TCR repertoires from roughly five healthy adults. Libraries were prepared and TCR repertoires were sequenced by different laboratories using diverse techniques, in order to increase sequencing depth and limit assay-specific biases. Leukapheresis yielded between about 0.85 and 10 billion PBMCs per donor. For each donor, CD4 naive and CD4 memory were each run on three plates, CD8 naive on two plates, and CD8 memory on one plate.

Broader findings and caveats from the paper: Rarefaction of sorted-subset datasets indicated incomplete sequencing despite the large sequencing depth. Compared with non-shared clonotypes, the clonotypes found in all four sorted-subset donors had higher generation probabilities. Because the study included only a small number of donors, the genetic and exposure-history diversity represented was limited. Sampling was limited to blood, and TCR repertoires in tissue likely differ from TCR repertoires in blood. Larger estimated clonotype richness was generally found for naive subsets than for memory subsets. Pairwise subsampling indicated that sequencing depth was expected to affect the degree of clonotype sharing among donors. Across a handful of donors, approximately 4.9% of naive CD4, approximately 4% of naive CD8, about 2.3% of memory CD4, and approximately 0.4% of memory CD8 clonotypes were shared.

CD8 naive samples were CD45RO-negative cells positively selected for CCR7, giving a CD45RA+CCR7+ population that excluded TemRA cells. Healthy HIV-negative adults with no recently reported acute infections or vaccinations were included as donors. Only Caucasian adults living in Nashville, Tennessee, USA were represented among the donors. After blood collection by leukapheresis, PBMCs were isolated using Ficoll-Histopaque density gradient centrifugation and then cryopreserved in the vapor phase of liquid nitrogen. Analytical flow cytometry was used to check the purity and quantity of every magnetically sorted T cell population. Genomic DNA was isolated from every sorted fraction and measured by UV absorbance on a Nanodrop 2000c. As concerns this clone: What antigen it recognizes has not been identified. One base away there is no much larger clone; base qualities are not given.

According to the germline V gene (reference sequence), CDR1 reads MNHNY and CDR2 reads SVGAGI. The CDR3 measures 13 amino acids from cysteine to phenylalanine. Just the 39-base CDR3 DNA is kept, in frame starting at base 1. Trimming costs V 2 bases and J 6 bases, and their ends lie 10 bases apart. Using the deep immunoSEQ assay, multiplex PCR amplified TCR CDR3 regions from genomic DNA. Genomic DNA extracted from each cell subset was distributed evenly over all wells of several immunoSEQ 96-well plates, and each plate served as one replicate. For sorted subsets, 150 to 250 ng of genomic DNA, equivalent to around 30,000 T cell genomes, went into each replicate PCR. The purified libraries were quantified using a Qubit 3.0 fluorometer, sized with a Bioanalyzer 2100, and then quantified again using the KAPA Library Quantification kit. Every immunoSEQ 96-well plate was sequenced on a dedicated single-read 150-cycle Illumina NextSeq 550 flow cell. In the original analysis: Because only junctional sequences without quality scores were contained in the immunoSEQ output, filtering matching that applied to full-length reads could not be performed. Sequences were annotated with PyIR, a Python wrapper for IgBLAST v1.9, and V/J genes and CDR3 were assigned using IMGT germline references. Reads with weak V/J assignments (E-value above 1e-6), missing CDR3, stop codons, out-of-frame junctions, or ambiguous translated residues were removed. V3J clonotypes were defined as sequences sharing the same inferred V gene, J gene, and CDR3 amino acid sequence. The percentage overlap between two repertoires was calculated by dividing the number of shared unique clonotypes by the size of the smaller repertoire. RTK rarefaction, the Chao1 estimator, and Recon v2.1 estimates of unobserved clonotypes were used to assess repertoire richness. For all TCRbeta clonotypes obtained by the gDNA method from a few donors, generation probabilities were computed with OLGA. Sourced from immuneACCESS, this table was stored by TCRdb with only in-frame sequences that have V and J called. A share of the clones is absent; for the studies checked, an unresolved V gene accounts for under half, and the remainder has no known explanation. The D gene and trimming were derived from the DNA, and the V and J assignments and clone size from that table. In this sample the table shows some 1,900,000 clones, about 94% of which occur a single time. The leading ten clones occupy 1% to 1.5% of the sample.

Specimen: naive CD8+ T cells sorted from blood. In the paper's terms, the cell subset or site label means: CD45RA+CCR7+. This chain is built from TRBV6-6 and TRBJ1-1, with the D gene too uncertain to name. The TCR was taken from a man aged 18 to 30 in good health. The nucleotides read TGTGCCAGCAGTTACCAAGGTGTGGCTGAAGCTTTCTTT. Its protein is CASSYQGVAEAFF.